A selection of T cell receptor beta chains follows, all from one sample in a study of long-term antiretroviral therapy in people with HIV. TCRdb keeps only in-frame clones here, not all; method: immunoSEQ multiplex PCR. The data hold 16,000 or so clones, with 70% to 90% observed a single time. This sample comprised unsorted PBMCs, obtained 0.5 years after starting antiretroviral therapy. These receptor sequences come from a woman between 35 and 50 years old with HIV. CDR3s include the opening cysteine and the closing phenylalanine or tryptophan. Only some rows state a clone size, as once, few, many or a class for expanded clones.

clone size | J gene | V gene | CDR3 protein
- | TRBJ2-7 | TRBV6-1 | CASSGVAGEGSYEQYF
- | TRBJ2-7 | TRBV10-3 | CAISELANDYEQYF
- | TRBJ2-1 | TRBV27 | CASSFSGGSYNEQFF
- | TRBJ1-1 | TRBV19 | CASNIGVIGTEAFF
- | TRBJ2-5 | TRBV11-1 | CASSTIGVIGTQYF
- | TRBJ2-5 | TRBV7-2 | CASSLFAGETQYF
- | TRBJ1-1 | TRBV10-3 | CAILQGENTEAFF
- | TRBJ1-2 | TRBV7-2 | CASSLGGGGFYGYTF
- | TRBJ2-5 | TRBV5-6 | CASSLGAKETQYF
once | TRBJ1-1 | TRBV19 | CASTPGRNVNTEAFF
- | TRBJ2-5 | TRBV30 | CAWSVGGSAKTQYF
- | TRBJ2-2 | TRBV29-1 | CSVESPLAGGPSGELFF
- | TRBJ2-5 | TRBV19 | CASSKSALQGETQYF
- | TRBJ1-1 | TRBV7-9 | CASSPSGFVNTEAFF
- | TRBJ2-7 | TRBV7-2 | CASSLVQGSYEQYF
- | TRBJ2-3 | TRBV5-1 | CASHSGSSTDTQYF
- | TRBJ2-5 | TRBV10-3 | CAISEPEDRVEKETQYF
few | TRBJ2-7 | TRBV7-9 | CASSLVAGVNEQYF
- | TRBJ1-2 | TRBV7-2 | CASSLPDRAQGYTF
- | TRBJ1-5 | TRBV27 | CASSSARGQPQHF
- | TRBJ2-5 | TRBV4-1 | CASSQITGEETQYF
- | TRBJ2-1 | TRBV28 | CASGPLAGANEQFF
- | TRBJ2-2 | TRBV19 | CASSISGLGNTGELFF
once | TRBJ2-5 | TRBV5-1 | CASSPGTPAETQYF
- | TRBJ2-1 | TRBV7-6 | CASGSGTSANEQFF
- | TRBJ1-5 | TRBV7-6 | CASSPANQPQHF
- | TRBJ2-7 | TRBV10-3 | CAISGFLGTLKSYEQYF
- | TRBJ2-3 | TRBV2 | CASRETSVGRSTDTQYF
- | TRBJ2-3 | TRBV2 | CASSERLAGDTQYF
- | TRBJ2-3 | TRBV5-1 | CASSLASTFYSTDTQYF
- | TRBJ2-7 | TRBV11-2 | CASSFPTGAGNYEQYF
- | TRBJ2-1 | TRBV28 | CASIGLAGEGEQFF
- | TRBJ2-7 | TRBV4-3 | CASSQVTGPYEQYF
- | TRBJ1-4 | TRBV5-5 | CASSLATNEKLFF
once | TRBJ2-7 | TRBV6-1 | CASSVDGGYEQYF
once | TRBJ1-4 | TRBV5-5 | CASSWSTGWTSNEKLFF
- | TRBJ2-2 | TRBV5-4 | CASSRAQNTGELFF
- | TRBJ2-2 | TRBV2 | CASTVGGYTGELFF
once | TRBJ2-2 | TRBV7-9 | CASVERGELFF
- | TRBJ1-1 | TRBV2 | CASRLEELAFF
few | TRBJ1-2 | TRBV6-1 | CASSERPQGNYGYTF
- | TRBJ2-1 | TRBV19 | CASSIGQGYNEQFF
few | TRBJ2-1 | TRBV7-9 | CASRPSLHEQFF
- | TRBJ2-1 | TRBV29-1 | CSVEDLRRLAGGNEQFF
few | TRBJ1-2 | TRBV19 | CASSAVLGYTF
- | TRBJ2-2 | TRBV5-1 | CASSLSGNTNTGELFF
- | TRBJ2-5 | TRBV2 | CASSLGQQQTQYF